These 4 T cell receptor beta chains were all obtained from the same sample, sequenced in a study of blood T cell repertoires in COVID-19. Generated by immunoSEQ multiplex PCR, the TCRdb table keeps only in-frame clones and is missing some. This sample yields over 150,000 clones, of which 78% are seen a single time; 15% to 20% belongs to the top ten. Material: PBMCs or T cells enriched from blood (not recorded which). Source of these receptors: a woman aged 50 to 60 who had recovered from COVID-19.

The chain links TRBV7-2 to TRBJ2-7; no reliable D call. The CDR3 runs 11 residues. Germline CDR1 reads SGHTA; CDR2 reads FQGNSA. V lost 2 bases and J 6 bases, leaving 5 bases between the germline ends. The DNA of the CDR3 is TGTGCCAGCAGCTTATTCAGCGAGCAGTACTTC. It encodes CASSLFSEQYF.

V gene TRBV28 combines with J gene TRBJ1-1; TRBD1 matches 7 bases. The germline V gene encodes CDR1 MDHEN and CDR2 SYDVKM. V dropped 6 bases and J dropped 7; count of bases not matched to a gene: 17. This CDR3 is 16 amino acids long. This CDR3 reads CASREVGRGQYFEAFF. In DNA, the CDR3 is TGTGCCAGCAGGGAGGTGGGCAGGGGACAGTACTTTGAAGCTTTCTTT. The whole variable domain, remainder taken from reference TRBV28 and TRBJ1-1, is DVKVTQSSRYLVKRTGEKVFLECVQDMDHENMFWYRQDPGLGLRLIYFSYDVKMKEKGDIPEGYSVSREKKERFSLILESASTNQTSMYLCASREVGRGQYFEAFFGQGTRLTVV.

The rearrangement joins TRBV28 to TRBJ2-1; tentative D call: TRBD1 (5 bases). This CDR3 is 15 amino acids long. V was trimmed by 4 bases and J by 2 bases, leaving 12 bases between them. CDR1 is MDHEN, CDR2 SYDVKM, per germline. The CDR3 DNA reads TGTGCCAGCAGTTCCGGAACAGGCCCCTACAATGAGCAGTTCTTC. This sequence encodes CASSSGTGPYNEQFF. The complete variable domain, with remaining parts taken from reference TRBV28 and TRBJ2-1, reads DVKVTQSSRYLVKRTGEKVFLECVQDMDHENMFWYRQDPGLGLRLIYFSYDVKMKEKGDIPEGYSVSREKKERFSLILESASTNQTSMYLCASSSGTGPYNEQFFGPGTRLTVL.

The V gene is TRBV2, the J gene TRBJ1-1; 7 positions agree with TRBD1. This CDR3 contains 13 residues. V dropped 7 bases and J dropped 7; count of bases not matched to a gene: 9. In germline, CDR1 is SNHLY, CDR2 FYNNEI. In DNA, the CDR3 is TGTGCCAGCATGGGCAGGGGGATGGGTGAAGCTTTCTTT. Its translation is CASMGRGMGEAFF.